One and the same sample provided the 3 T cell receptor beta chains below, sequenced in a study of memory CD4+ T cells and cytomegalovirus serostatus. Sequencing used immunoSEQ multiplex PCR; TCRdb keeps in-frame clones, though not all of them. The data contain tens of thousands of clones, 70% to 80% of them singletons. Single viable CD3+CD4+CD8-CD45RO+ cells were sorted as the memory CD4+ T cells. Sequenced input: memory CD4+ T cells from blood. These TCRs come from an adult in good health and CMV-seropositive.

The chain couples TRBV11-2 to TRBJ2-4; TRBD1 might be the D (6 bases). Trimming shortened V by 5 bases and J by 8 bases, and 19 bases separated the two germline ends. This CDR3 is 15 amino acids long. Germline CDR1 is SGHAT and CDR2 is FQNNGV. This CDR3 is CASSPSTGIRDIQYF. The CDR3 region has the DNA TGTGCCAGCAGCCCCAGTACAGGGATCCGGGACATTCAGTACTTC. Full variable domain (rest looked up from reference TRBV11-2 and TRBJ2-4): EAGVAQSPRYKIIEKRQSVAFWCNPISGHATLYWYQQILGQGPKLLIQFQNNGVVDDSQLPKDRFSAERLKGVDSTLKIQPAKLEDSAVYLCASSPSTGIRDIQYFGAGTRLSVL.

This clone was counted only a few times. The V and J genes are TRBV9 and TRBJ1-1, with D possibly TRBD1 on 5 matching bases. Germline CDR1 reads SGDLS; CDR2 reads YYNGEE. The CDR3 has 15 amino acids. Trimming took off 0 bases at V and 1 base at J, with 10 bases between the two ends. The CDR3 reads CASSVVVTGNTEAFF. CDR3 coding DNA: TGTGCCAGCAGCGTAGTGGTAACAGGGAACACTGAAGCTTTCTTT.

The chain is built from TRBV30 and TRBJ1-1; 8 bases agree with TRBD1. Germline loops: CDR1 GTSNPN, CDR2 SVGIG (reference sequence). The CDR3 runs to 15 residues. With V trimmed by 4 bases and J by 5 bases, 12 bases remained unmatched. CDR3 region: CAWIRLGQGSTEAFF. CDR3 sequence (DNA): TGTGCCTGGATCAGACTAGGACAGGGTTCGACTGAAGCTTTCTTT.